The present T cell receptor beta chain was sequenced within a study of immune evolution from preneoplasia to lung adenocarcinoma. Sequencing was performed with immunoSEQ multiplex PCR; in TCRdb, only in-frame clones are kept and a portion is missing. There are 7,000 or so clones in the sample; roughly three quarters occur only once, and roughly a sixth lies in the top ten. Concerning this clone itself: Antigen unknown.

V shed 5 bases and J shed 6 bases, with 24 bases lying between them. The CDR3 spans 17 residues. Study results and limitations: Later-stage lesions seemingly showed higher T cell density and diversity than normal lung. From normal lung to invasive adenocarcinoma, top clone frequencies appeared to decrease.

The sequence came from a person aged 70 to 85 with lung adenocarcinoma. J is TRBJ2-1 and V is TRBV5-3; TRBD1 or TRBD2 may be the D gene (5 bases each). TRBV5-3 is identified as an open reading frame with a role that is uncertain. The sample taken for sequencing was FFPE adjacent normal lung tissue. The CDR3 region is CARREHQTGARSNEQFF. The CDR3 coding sequence is TGTGCCAGAAGGGAACATCAGACCGGGGCCCGCTCCAATGAGCAGTTCTTC.